The T cell receptor beta chain under discussion was sequenced for a study of T cell responses to AZD1222 COVID-19 vaccine. Profiled with immunoSEQ multiplex PCR; TCRdb holds only in-frame clones, not every one. The data hold approximately 160,000 clones, with 85% to 95% observed a single time. V lost 6 bases and J lost 4, with 7 bases in between. The CDR3 has 12 residues. Germline V gives CDR1 MNHEY, CDR2 SVGAGI. This TCR was sampled from an adult in good health. V is TRBV6-5 and J is TRBJ1-5; D not certain. The sample consisted of peripheral blood, taken on day 0 of AZD1222 vaccination. The CDR3 region has the DNA TGTGCCAGCAGGGCGGGTAATCAGCCCCAGCATTTT. Its translation: CASRAGNQPQHF.